These T cell receptor beta chains were read from a single sample in a study of T cells after yellow fever vaccination. TCRdb analysed the 5' RACE reads with MiXCR anew, one entry per CDR3 protein. The sample contains a few hundred thousand distinct CDR3 sequences, roughly 8.3% of which appear only once. The sample was PBMCs, taken 45 days after the first yellow fever vaccination. The receptors here all came from a man younger than 30 who received the YFV17D yellow fever vaccine. Each CDR3 is given with its conserved first and last residue. Fields, in order: clone size, V gene, D gene, J gene, CDR3 protein, CDR3 DNA. The D gene is left open where the match is weak. Clone size is shown for a subset of rows, as once, few, many or a class of expanded clone.

many	TRBV18	.	TRBJ1-1	CASSPRSQRNTEAFF	TGTGCCAGCTCACCAAGGTCACAGCGGAACACTGAAGCTTTCTTT
many	TRBV7-9	.	TRBJ2-7	CASSSPESPYEQYF	TGTGCCAGCAGCTCCCCGGAGAGTCCCTACGAGCAGTACTTC
many	TRBV5-1	TRBD1	TRBJ2-7	CASSQGTGSYEQYF	TGCGCCAGCAGCCAAGGGACAGGGAGCTACGAGCAGTACTTC
.	TRBV28	.	TRBJ2-1	CASTTGGSYNEQFF	TGTGCCAGTACTACCGGGGGATCCTACAATGAGCAGTTCTTC
few	TRBV18	.	TRBJ2-4	CASSPRGRKNIQYF	TGTGCCAGCTCCCCCCGAGGGCGTAAAAACATTCAGTACTTC
few	TRBV2	.	TRBJ2-6	CASSEAYSGANVLTF	TGTGCCAGCAGTGAAGCGTATTCTGGGGCCAACGTCCTGACTTTC
.	TRBV7-2	.	TRBJ1-6	CASSLDRVSSPLHF	TGTGCCAGCAGCTTAGATAGAGTATCTTCACCCCTCCACTTT
.	TRBV5-6	.	TRBJ2-5	CASSSKATQETQYF	TGTGCCAGCAGCTCAAAAGCTACTCAAGAGACCCAGTACTTC
few	TRBV12-3/TRBV12-4	.	TRBJ1-1	CASSFWGTEAFF	TGTGCCAGCAGTTTTTGGGGGACTGAAGCTTTCTTT
few	TRBV6-5	.	TRBJ1-1	CASSSVTSGNTEAFF	TGTGCCAGCAGTTCCGTTACTTCGGGGAACACTGAAGCTTTCTTT
.	TRBV28	TRBD1	TRBJ1-2	CASSPHRGDGYTF	TGTGCCAGCAGTCCCCACAGGGGTGATGGCTACACCTTC
.	TRBV12-3/TRBV12-4	.	TRBJ2-3	CASSLVRGAQVDTQYF	TGTGCCAGCAGTCTCGTTCGGGGGGCGCAGGTAGATACGCAGTATTTT
.	TRBV20-1	TRBD2	TRBJ2-3	CSAASGGGTDTQYF	TGCAGTGCTGCCTCAGGCGGGGGGACAGATACGCAGTATTTT
few	TRBV12-3/TRBV12-4	.	TRBJ2-7	CASSLASPPRYF	TGTGCCAGCAGTTTAGCTTCTCCCCCCAGGTACTTC
.	TRBV6-1	.	TRBJ1-4	CASTLQAAGYEKLFF	TGTGCCAGCACCTTGCAGGCAGCTGGATATGAAAAACTGTTTTTT
.	TRBV12-3/TRBV12-4	.	TRBJ2-5	CASSFEGRANLKTQYF	TGTGCCAGCAGTTTTGAGGGCAGGGCGAATCTGAAGACCCAGTACTTC
few	TRBV18	TRBD1	TRBJ2-3	CASSPLGTVLSTDTQYF	TGTGCCAGCTCACCCTTAGGGACAGTTTTAAGCACAGATACGCAGTATTTT
.	TRBV20-1	TRBD1	TRBJ1-4	CSARETGQVNEKLFF	TGCAGTGCTAGAGAAACGGGACAGGTTAATGAAAAACTGTTTTTT
.	TRBV11-2	TRBD1	TRBJ2-7	CASSPSRTGASYEQYF	TGTGCCAGCAGCCCGTCCCGCACAGGGGCGTCATACGAGCAGTACTTC
few	TRBV27	.	TRBJ2-3	CASSPYTGTDTQYF	TGTGCCAGCAGTCCCTACACGGGCACAGATACGCAGTATTTT
.	TRBV7-2	.	TRBJ1-1	CASSLVVPMNTEAFF	TGTGCCAGCAGCTTAGTAGTTCCCATGAACACTGAAGCTTTCTTT
few	TRBV27	.	TRBJ1-2	CASSPTPRGDRSYTF	TGTGCCAGCAGTCCAACCCCGAGGGGGGATCGGAGCTACACCTTC
.	TRBV20-1	.	TRBJ2-7	CSARDFLGQTYEQYF	TGCAGTGCTAGAGATTTTTTAGGTCAGACCTACGAGCAGTACTTC
few	TRBV4-2	TRBD1	TRBJ1-5	CASSSWTLGADRRNRPQHF	TGTGCCAGCAGCAGTTGGACACTGGGCGCGGACAGGCGTAATCGGCCCCAGCATTTT
.	TRBV11-2	TRBD1	TRBJ2-2	CASSLSVMGQTNTGELFF	TGTGCCAGCAGCTTATCTGTTATGGGACAGACGAACACCGGGGAGCTGTTTTTT
few	TRBV29-1	.	TRBJ2-7	CSVVIYYEQYF	TGCAGCGTTGTAATCTACTACGAGCAGTACTTC
.	TRBV10-3	.	TRBJ2-7	CAISDYYEQYF	TGTGCCATCAGTGATTACTACGAGCAGTACTTC
few	TRBV20-1	.	TRBJ1-1	CSARDLRQLNTEAFF	TGCAGTGCTAGAGATCTGCGGCAATTGAACACTGAAGCTTTCTTT
.	TRBV5-1	.	TRBJ2-7	CASSFLLETGPYEQYF	TGCGCCAGCAGCTTTCTCCTGGAGACAGGACCCTACGAGCAGTACTTC
few	TRBV7-8	.	TRBJ2-3	CASSRNRGDTQYF	TGTGCCAGCAGCCGAAATCGGGGAGATACGCAGTATTTT
many	TRBV5-1	.	TRBJ2-7	CASSLAGTYEQYF	TGTGCCAGCAGTTTAGCAGGGACCTACGAGCAGTACTTC
.	TRBV12-3/TRBV12-4	.	TRBJ1-4	CASSFTAEEKLFF	TGTGCCAGCAGTTTTACAGCGGAAGAAAAACTGTTTTTT
once	TRBV20-1	.	TRBJ2-2	CSATGENTGELFF	TGCAGTGCTACTGGGGAGAACACCGGGGAGCTGTTTTTT
.	TRBV19	.	TRBJ2-5	CASNPGQIQETQYF	TGTGCCAGTAACCCTGGACAAATACAAGAGACCCAGTACTTC
few	TRBV7-6	.	TRBJ1-5	CASSLSGVEAPQHF	TGTGCCAGCAGCTTATCAGGGGTTGAGGCGCCCCAGCATTTT
many	TRBV4-3	TRBD1	TRBJ1-1	CASSQSETGTGRAFF	TGCGCCAGCAGCCAATCAGAGACAGGGACCGGGCGAGCTTTCTTT
few	TRBV7-2	TRBD1	TRBJ2-7	CASSPTGGKGDEQYF	TGTGCCAGCAGCCCCACAGGGGGGAAAGGGGACGAGCAGTACTTC
.	TRBV20-1	.	TRBJ1-1	CSRGQLNTEAFF	TGCAGTCGTGGACAGCTGAACACTGAAGCTTTCTTT
.	TRBV4-3	.	TRBJ1-6	CASSQEYWSSYNSPLRF	TGCGCCAGCAGCCAAGAATACTGGAGCTCCTATAATTCACCCCTCCGCTTT
few	TRBV5-4	.	TRBJ2-5	CASSFGAAKETQYF	TGTGCCAGCAGCTTCGGGGCAGCAAAAGAGACCCAGTACTTC
.	TRBV20-1	.	TRBJ2-2	CSAHTGSNTGELFF	TGCAGTGCTCATACAGGATCGAACACCGGGGAGCTGTTTTTT
few	TRBV12-3/TRBV12-4	.	TRBJ2-1	CASRNHGVPEQFF	TGTGCCAGCAGAAACCACGGGGTCCCTGAGCAGTTCTTC
.	TRBV5-1	.	TRBJ2-5	CASSASTETQYF	TGCGCCAGCAGCGCCTCTACGGAGACCCAGTACTTC
.	TRBV7-2	TRBD1	TRBJ2-2	CASSYRTGGVVGELFF	TGTGCCAGCAGCTACAGGACAGGGGGTGTCGTCGGGGAGCTGTTTTTT